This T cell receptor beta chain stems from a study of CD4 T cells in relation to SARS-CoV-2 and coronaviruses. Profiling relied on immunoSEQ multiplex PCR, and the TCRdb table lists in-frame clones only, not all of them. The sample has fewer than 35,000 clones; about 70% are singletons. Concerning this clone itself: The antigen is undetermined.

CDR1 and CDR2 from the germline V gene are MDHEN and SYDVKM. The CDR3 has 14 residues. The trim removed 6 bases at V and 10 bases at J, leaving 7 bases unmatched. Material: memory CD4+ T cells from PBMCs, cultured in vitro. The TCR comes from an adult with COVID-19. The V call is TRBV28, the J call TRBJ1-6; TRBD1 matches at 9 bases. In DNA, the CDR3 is TGTGCCAGCAGACCCGGGACAGGGTTCTCACCCCTCCACTTT. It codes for CASRPGTGFSPLHF.